This record looks at one T cell receptor beta chain sequence and its context. The antigen remains undetermined. In germline, CDR1 is MNHEY, CDR2 SMNVEV (reference sequence). The junction had 3 bases not matched to a gene; V was cut back by 6 bases and J by 1 base. There are 15 residues in the CDR3. The data originate from a study of post-analysis software for immune sequencing data. The wider study: The courses of disease that were included comprised relapsing-remitting, secondary progressive and progressive-relapsing multiple sclerosis. Notes on the study in general: Several TRBV segments (TRBV5-6, TRBV5-1 and TRBV20-1 among them) occurred more frequently in patients than in controls.

Prepared TCR beta cDNA libraries contained unique molecular identifiers. There were about 0.85 to 10 million T cells, and 450,000 to 550,000 cDNA molecules came from them. TCRdb analysed the PCR reads with MiXCR anew, one entry per CDR3 protein. The sample lists some 800,000 distinct CDR3 sequences; about 43% were seen once. Sequences were obtained from blood. The clonotype comes from a girl aged 10-17 years with multiple sclerosis. The gene calls are TRBV27 and TRBJ1-6; 7 bases match TRBD1. The CDR3: CASSSGQSYNSPLHF. Here the CDR3 DNA reads TGTGCCAGCAGCTCGGGACAGTCCTATAATTCACCCCTCCACTTT.